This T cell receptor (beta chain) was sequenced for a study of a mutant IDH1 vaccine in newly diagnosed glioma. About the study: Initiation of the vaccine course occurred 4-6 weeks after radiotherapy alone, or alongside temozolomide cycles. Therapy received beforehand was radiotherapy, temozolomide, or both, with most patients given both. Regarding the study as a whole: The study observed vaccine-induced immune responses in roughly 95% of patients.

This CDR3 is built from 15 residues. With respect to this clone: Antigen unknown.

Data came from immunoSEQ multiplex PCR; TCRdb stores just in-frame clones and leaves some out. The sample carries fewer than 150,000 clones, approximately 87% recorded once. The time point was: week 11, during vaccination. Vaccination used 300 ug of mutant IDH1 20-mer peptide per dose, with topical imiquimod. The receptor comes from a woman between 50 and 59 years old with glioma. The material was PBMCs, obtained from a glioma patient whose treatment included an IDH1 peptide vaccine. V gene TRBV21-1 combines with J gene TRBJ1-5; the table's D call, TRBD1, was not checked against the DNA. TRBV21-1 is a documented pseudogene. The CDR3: CASSLTRQGAQPQHF. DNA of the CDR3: TGTGCCAGCAGCCTTACTAGACAGGGGGCTCAGCCCCAGCATTTT.